The present T cell receptor beta chain was sequenced within a study of blood T cell repertoires in COVID-19. Study-level information: Spain, Italy and the United States supplied samples that represented acute and convalescent COVID-19. Sources were T cells, B-cell-depleted T cells, or PBMCs; the material itself was cDNA or gDNA.

CDR1 and CDR2 (germline): ENHRY, SYGVKD. The CDR3 has 15 amino acids. J gave up 6 bases and V 8 bases, and 14 bases lay outside the gene matches. In the source study's methods: Nucleated cell counts were estimated from reference gene primer amplification. TCRdb's table, derived via immunoSEQ multiplex PCR, lists solely in-frame clones and lacks some. V and J calls and clone size are as listed in that table; D and trimming were resolved from the DNA. In the table there are roughly 46,000 clones, around nine tenths of which are singletons. The clonotype originates from a man aged 50 or older with active COVID-19. The sample taken for sequencing was peripheral blood. The chain couples TRBV10-3 to TRBJ2-3; TRBD2 matches 7 bases. The CDR3 sequence: CAIGPGGSLSDTQYF. CDR3 bases: TGTGCCATCGGGCCTGGCGGGAGCCTTTCGGATACGCAGTATTTT.